This T cell receptor (beta chain) was observed in a study of cytomegalovirus exposure and HLA in healthy donors. General study results and limits: The tendency of first-cohort TCR clusters to co-occur in the 100 to 150 validation repertoires was identified by a subsequent analysis. Generally TCR sequences proved uncommon, though certain public TCRs appeared in numerous donors. In vitro experiments confirmed that a few CMV-associated chains were specific for CMV antigens.

CDR1 MDHEN and CDR2 SYDVKM come from the germline V gene. Trimming took 4 bases from V and 7 from J; bases not matched to a gene: 15. This CDR3 spans 17 amino acids. Clones were read by immunoSEQ multiplex PCR, and TCRdb kept only the in-frame ones, dropping some. There are around 150,000 clones in the sample; 86% occur only once, and 4.5% to 7% lies in the top ten. Worth noting for this clone: Its target is not known.

This TCR was sampled from a woman aged 30 to 39 in good health and CMV-seronegative. The specimen sequenced was PBMCs. The chain uses TRBV28 and TRBJ2-1, with TRBD1 identical over 8 bases. In DNA form, the CDR3 reads TGTGCCAGCAGTTCCCAGACAGGGGAGACGCTTTTTAATGAGCAGTTCTTC. Amino acid sequence: CASSSQTGETLFNEQFF.